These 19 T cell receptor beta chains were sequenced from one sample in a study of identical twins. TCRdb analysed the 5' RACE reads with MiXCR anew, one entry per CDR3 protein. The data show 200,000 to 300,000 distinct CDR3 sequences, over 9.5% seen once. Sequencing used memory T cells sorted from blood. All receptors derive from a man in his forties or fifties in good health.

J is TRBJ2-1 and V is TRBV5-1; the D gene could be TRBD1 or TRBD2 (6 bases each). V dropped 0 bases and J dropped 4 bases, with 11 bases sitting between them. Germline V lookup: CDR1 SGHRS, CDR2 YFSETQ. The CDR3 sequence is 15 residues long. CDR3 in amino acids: CASSLVGGLYNEQFF. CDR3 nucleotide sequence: TGCGCCAGCAGCTTGGTGGGGGGCTTGTACAATGAGCAGTTCTTC.

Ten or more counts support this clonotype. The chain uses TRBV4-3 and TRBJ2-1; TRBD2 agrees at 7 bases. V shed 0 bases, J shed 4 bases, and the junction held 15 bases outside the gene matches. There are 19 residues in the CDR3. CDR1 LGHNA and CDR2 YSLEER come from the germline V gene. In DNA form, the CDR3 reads TGCGCCAGCAGCCAAGATCCCCCTAGCGGAGACCCATTTTACAATGAGCAGTTCTTC. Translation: CASSQDPPSGDPFYNEQFF.

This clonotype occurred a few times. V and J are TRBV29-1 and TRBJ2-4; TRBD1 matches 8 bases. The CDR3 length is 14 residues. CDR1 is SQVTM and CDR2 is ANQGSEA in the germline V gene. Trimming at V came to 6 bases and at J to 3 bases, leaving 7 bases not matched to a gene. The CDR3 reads CSVETGDGKNIQYF. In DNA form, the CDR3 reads TGCAGCGTGGAGACAGGGGATGGCAAAAACATTCAGTACTTC.

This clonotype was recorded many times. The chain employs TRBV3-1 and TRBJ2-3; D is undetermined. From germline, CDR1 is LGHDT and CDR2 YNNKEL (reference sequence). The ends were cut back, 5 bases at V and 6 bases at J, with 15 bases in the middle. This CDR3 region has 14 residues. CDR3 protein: CASSSSGGADTQYF. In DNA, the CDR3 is TGTGCCAGCAGCTCATCAGGCGGCGCGGATACGCAGTATTTT.

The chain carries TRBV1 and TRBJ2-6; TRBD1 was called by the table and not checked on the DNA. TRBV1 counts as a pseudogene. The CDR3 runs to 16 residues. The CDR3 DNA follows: TGCACCAGGATGGCCAGGGGGTTATCTGGGGCCAACGTCCTGACTTTC. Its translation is CTRMARGLSGANVLTF.

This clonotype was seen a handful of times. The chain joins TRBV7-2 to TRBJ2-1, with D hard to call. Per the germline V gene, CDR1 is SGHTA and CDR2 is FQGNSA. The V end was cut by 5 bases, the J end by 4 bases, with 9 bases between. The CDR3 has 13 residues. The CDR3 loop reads CASSLMNYNEQFF. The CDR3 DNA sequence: TGTGCCAGCAGCCTTATGAATTACAATGAGCAGTTCTTC. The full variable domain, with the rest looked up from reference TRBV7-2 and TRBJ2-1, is GAGVSQSPSNKVTEKGKDVELRCDPISGHTALYWYRQSLGQGLEFLIYFQGNSAPDKSGLPSDRFSAERTGGSVSTLTIQRTQQEDSAVYLCASSLMNYNEQFFGPGTRLTVL.

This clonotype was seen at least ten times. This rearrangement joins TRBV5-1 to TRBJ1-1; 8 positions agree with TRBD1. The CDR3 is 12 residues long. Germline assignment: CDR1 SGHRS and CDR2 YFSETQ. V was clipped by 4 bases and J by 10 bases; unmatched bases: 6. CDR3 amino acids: CASSLGQGRAFF. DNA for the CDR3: TGCGCCAGCAGCCTAGGACAGGGTCGAGCTTTCTTT.

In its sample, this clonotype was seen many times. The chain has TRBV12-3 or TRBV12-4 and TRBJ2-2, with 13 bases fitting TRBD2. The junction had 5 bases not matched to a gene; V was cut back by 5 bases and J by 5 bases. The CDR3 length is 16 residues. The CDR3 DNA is TGTGCCAGCAGTCCGGGACTAGCGGGAAGGACCGGGGAGCTGTTTTTT. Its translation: CASSPGLAGRTGELFF.

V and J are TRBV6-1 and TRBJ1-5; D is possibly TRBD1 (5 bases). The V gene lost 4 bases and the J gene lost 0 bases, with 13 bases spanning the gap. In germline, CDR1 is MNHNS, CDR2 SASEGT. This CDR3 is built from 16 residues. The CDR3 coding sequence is TGTGCCAGCAGTGGGGGGGGAACTTATAGCAATCAGCCCCAGCATTTT. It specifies CASSGGGTYSNQPQHF.

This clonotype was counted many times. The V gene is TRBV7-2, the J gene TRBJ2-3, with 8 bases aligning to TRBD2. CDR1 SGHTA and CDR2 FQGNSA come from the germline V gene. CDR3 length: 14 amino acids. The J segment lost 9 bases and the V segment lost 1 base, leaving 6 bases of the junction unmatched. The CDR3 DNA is TGTGCCAGCAGCTTAGTGGCGGGAGGACGCACGCAGTATTTT. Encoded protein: CASSLVAGGRTQYF. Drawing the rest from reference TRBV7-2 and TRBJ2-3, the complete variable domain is GAGVSQSPSNKVTEKGKDVELRCDPISGHTALYWYRQSLGQGLEFLIYFQGNSAPDKSGLPSDRFSAERTGGSVSTLTIQRTQQEDSAVYLCASSLVAGGRTQYFGPGTRLTVL.

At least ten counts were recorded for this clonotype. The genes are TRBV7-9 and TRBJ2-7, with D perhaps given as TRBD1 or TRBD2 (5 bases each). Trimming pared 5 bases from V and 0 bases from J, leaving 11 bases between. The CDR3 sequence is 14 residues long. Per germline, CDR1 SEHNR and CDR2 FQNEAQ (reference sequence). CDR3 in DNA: TGTGCCAGCAGCCGGGACCGAGGCTCCTACGAGCAGTACTTC. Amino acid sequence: CASSRDRGSYEQYF.

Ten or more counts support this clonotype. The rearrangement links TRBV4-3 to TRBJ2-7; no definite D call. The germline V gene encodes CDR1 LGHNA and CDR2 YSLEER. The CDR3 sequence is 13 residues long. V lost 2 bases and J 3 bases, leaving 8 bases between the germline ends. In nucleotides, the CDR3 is TGCGCCAGCAGCCAATGGGTGGGCTACGAGCAGTACTTC. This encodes CASSQWVGYEQYF.

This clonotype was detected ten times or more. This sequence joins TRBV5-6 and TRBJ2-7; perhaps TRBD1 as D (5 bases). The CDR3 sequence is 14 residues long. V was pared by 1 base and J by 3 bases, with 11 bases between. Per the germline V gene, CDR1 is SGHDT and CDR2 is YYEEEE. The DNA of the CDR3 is TGTGCCAGCAGCTTGTGGCAGGGAAACTACGAGCAGTACTTC. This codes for CASSLWQGNYEQYF.

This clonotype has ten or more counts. CDR3 sequence reads: CASHRGEQYF. CDR3 nucleotide sequence: TGTGCCAGCCATCGGGGGGAGCAGTACTTC. This sequence joins TRBV14 and TRBJ2-7, with D possibly TRBD2 on 6 matching bases. CDR1 and CDR2 (germline): SGHDN, FVKESK. Between the trimmed V and J ends, which lost 8 bases and 7 bases, there was a span of 9 bases. The CDR3 runs 10 residues.

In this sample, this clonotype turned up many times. The CDR3 bases are TGTGCCACCAGTGATTTTGGGGTCTCCGAGCAGTACTTC. Its protein product is CATSDFGVSEQYF. The genes are TRBV24-1 and TRBJ2-7; D is undetermined. Trimming removed 1 base at V and 6 bases at J, with 9 bases between. The CDR3 spans 13 residues. Germline V gene data show CDR1 as KGHDR and CDR2 as SFDVKD.

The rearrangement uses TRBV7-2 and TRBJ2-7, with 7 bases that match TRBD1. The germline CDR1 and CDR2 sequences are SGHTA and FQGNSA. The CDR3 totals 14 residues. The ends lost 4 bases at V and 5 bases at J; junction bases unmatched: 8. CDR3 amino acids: CASSSPGQSNEQYF. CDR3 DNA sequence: TGTGCCAGCAGCTCCCCGGGACAGAGTAACGAGCAGTACTTC.

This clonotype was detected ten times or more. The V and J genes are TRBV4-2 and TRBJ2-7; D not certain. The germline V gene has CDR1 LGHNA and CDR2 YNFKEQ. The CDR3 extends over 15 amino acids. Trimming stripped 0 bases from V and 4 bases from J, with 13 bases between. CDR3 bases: TGTGCCAGCAGCCAAGAAAAGGTTCTGGGATACGAGCAGTACTTC. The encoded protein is CASSQEKVLGYEQYF.

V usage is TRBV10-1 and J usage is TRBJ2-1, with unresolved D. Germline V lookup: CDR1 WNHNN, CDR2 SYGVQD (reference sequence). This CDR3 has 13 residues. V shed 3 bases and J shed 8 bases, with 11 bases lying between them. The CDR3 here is CASSDYSRDEQFF. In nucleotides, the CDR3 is TGCGCCAGCAGTGATTACAGTCGGGATGAGCAGTTCTTC.

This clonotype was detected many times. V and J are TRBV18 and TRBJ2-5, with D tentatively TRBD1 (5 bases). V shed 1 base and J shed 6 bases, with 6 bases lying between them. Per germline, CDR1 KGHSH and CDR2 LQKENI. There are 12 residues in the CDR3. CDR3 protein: CASSPQGKTQYF. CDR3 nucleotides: TGTGCCAGCTCACCACAGGGGAAGACCCAGTACTTC.